A single TCR beta chain is shown here with its context. The antigen this receptor binds is unknown. No base-level quality is on record; no much larger clone is a single base apart. This record comes from a study of blood T cell repertoires in COVID-19 (dated by TCRdb to about 2020). The study in broad terms: Samples from collaborators originated in the United States, Italy and Spain and spanned both the acute and convalescent phases of COVID-19. The material from the prospective study consisted of cDNA or gDNA derived from T cells, B-cell-depleted T cells, or PBMCs. Deeply sampled blood TCRbeta repertoires from subjects exposed to, actively infected with, or recovered from COVID-19 were included in the dataset. A freely available public database, intended as a resource for researchers studying the immune response to SARS-CoV-2, is where the repertoires were released. Samples were obtained from the ongoing ImmuneRACE study (first 160 participants) and from 1,200 or so subjects provided by 6 global collaborators. The sample metadata nearly always contained a de-identified subject ID, COVID-19 status, age in years and sex. Where available, HLA class I and class II types were obtained from metadata supplied by the sample provider rather than from assay-based typing.

TCRbeta CDR3 regions were amplified from genomic DNA using the immunoSEQ Assay, a bias-controlled multiplex PCR. The source study handled its data this way. The number of nucleated cells in each sample was estimated by amplification of reference gene primers within the assay. To quantify the absolute abundance of each unique TCRbeta CDR3 rearrangement, sequence reads were collapsed and filtered. For each sample, productive Simpson clonality was calculated as the square root of Simpson's diversity index across productive rearrangements. What TCRdb holds here is the immuneACCESS table cut down to in-frame rearrangements. Part of the clones is not present; checked against another copy, under half of the missing clones reflect an unresolved V gene, and the others are unexplained. V and J calls and clone size are those listed in that table; D and trimming were worked out from the DNA. Recorded for this sample are hundreds of thousands of clones; around 90% of them occurred a single time. The ten most abundant clones make up around 2% of the sample.

Study-wide conclusions, independent of this receptor: Clinical and demographic metadata were provided uncurated, with the amount varying by source and participant.

V lost 4 bases and J lost 5 bases; the stretch between them is 18 bases long. Reading the germline V gene gives CDR1 SGDLS and CDR2 YYNGEE. The CDR3 runs 15 residues from the cysteine to the phenylalanine. The DNA shown is the 45-base CDR3, in frame from base 1. In the prospective study, participants were roughly 18 to 100 years old, resided in about two dozen geographic areas of the United States, and were enrolled through a virtual design. In the prospective study, cohorts were assigned on the basis of participant-reported clinical history obtained from a screening survey and a study questionnaire. ImmuneRACE Cohort 3 recovered participants were defined by two consecutive negative NP/OP PCR tests, healthcare professional clearance, or symptom resolution. Each participant in the prospective study had whole blood, serum and a nasopharyngeal or oropharyngeal swab collected by mobile phlebotomists. Prospective study participants could optionally give additional blood draws and questionnaires over an approximately 2-month period. Blood samples from the prospective study were shipped frozen or at room temperature prior to DNA extraction.

The sequence was obtained from a woman aged 18-30 years who had recovered from COVID-19. The sample was PBMCs or T cells enriched from blood (not recorded which). The rearranged segments are TRBV9 and TRBJ1-1; no D segment can be confidently identified. This receptor carries the CDR3 CASSPSGRFSTEAFF. The bases are TGTGCCAGCAGCCCAAGTGGCAGGTTCTCAACTGAAGCTTTCTTT. With all but the CDR3 taken from the reference TRBV9 and TRBJ1-1 genes, the full variable domain is: DSGVTQTPKHLITATGQRVTLRCSPRSGDLSVYWYQQSLDQGLQFLIQYYNGEERAKGNILERFSAQQFPDLHSELNLSSLELGDSALYFCASSPSGRFSTEAFFGQGTRLTVV.